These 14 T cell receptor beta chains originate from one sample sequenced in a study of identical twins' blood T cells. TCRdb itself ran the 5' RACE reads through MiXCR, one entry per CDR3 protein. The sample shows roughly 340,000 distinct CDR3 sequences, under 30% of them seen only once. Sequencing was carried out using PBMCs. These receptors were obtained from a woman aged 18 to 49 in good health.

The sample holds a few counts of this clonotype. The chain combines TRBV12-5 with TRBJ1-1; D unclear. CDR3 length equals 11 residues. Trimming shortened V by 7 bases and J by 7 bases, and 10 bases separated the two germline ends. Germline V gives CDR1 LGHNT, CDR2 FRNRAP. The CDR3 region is CASAHSGEAFF. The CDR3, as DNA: TGTGCTAGTGCCCATAGCGGTGAAGCTTTCTTT.

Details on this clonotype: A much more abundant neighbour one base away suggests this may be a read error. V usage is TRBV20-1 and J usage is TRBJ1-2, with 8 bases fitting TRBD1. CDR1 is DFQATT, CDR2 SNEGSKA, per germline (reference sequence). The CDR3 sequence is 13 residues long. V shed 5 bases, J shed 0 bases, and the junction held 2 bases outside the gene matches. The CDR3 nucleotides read TGCAGTGCTGAGGACAGGGCTAACTATGGCTACACCTTC. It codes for CSAEDRANYGYTF.

CDR3 sequence reads: CASSSDSRETQYF. CDR3 nucleotides: TGTGCCAGCAGCTCGGACAGTAGAGAGACCCAGTACTTC. The chain combines TRBV7-8 with TRBJ2-5; the D gene is possibly TRBD1 (6 bases). The germline V gene has CDR1 SGHVS and CDR2 FQNEAQ. V was shortened by 4 bases and J by 4 bases, with 10 bases between the two germline ends. The CDR3 covers 13 residues. Looking up the rest from reference TRBV7-8 and TRBJ2-5 gives the full variable domain: GAGVSQSPRYKVAKRGQDVALRCDPISGHVSLFWYQQALGQGPEFLTYFQNEAQLDKSGLPSDRFFAERPEGSVSTLKIQRTQQEDSAVYLCASSSDSRETQYFGPGTRLLVL.

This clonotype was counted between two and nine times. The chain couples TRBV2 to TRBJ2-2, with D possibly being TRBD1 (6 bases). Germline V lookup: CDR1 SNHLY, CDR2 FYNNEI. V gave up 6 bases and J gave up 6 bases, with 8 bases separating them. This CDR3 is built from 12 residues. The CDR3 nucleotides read TGTGCCAGCAGACAGGGTGCCGGGGAGCTGTTTTTT. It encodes CASRQGAGELFF.

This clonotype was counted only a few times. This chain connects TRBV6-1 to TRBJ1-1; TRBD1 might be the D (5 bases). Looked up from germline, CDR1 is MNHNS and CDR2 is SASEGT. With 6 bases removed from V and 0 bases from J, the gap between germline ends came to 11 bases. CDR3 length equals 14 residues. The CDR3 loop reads CASRMTAMNTEAFF. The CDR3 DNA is TGTGCCAGCAGAATGACAGCGATGAACACTGAAGCTTTCTTT.

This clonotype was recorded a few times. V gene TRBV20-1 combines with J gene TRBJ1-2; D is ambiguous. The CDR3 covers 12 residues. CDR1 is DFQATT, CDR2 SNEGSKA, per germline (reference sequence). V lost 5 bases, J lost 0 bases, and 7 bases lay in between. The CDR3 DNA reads TGCAGTGCTTGGAACACTAACTATGGCTACACCTTC. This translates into CSAWNTNYGYTF.

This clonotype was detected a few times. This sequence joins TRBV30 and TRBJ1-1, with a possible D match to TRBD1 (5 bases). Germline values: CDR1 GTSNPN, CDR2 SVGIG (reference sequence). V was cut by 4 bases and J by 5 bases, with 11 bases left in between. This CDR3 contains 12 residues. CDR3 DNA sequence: TGTGCCTGGACTGGGGCGCGGACTGAAGCTTTCTTT. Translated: CAWTGARTEAFF. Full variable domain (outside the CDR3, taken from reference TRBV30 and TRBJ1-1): SQTIHQWPATLVQPVGSPLSLECTVEGTSNPNLYWYRQAAGRGLQLLFYSVGIGQISSEVPQNLSASRPQDRQFILSSKKLLLSDSGFYLCAWTGARTEAFFGQGTRLTVV.

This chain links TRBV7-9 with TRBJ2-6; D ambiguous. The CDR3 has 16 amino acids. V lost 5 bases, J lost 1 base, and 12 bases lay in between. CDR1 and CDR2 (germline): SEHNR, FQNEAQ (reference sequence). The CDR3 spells CASSGSYRSGANVLTF. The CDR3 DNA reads TGTGCCAGCAGCGGCTCATACCGTTCTGGGGCCAACGTCCTGACTTTC.

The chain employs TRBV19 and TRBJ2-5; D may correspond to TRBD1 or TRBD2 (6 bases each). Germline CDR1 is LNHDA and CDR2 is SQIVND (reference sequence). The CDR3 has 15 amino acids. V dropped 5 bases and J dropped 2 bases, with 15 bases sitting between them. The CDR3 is CASSHGGGRQETQYF. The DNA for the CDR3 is TGTGCCAGTAGTCATGGAGGGGGTCGACAAGAGACCCAGTACTTC.

The CDR3 sequence: CSEAPQGASEAFF. In nucleotides, the CDR3 is TGCAGTGAAGCCCCTCAGGGGGCCTCAGAAGCTTTCTTT. This chain joins TRBV20-1 and TRBJ1-1; 8 nucleotides line up with TRBD1. The CDR3 is 13 amino acids. The J segment lost 8 bases and the V segment lost 7 bases, leaving 12 bases of the junction unmatched. Germline CDR1 is DFQATT and CDR2 is SNEGSKA (reference sequence).

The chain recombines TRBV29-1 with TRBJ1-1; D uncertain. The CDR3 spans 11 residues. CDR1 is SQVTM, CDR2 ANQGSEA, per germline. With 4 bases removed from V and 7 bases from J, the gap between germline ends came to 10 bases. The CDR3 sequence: CSVVLSIEAFF. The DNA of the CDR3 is TGCAGCGTTGTCCTCAGCATTGAAGCTTTCTTT.

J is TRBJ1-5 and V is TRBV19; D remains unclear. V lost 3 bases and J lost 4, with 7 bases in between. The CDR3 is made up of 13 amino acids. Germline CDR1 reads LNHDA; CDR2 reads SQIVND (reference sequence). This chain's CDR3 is CASSMGGNQPQHF. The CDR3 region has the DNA TGTGCCAGTAGTATGGGAGGTAATCAGCCCCAGCATTTT.

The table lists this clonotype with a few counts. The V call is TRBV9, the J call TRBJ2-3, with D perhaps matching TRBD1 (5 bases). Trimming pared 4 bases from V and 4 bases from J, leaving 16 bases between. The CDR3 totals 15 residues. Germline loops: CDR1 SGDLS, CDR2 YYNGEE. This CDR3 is CASSLPTGAPDTQYF. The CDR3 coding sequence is TGTGCCAGCAGCCTCCCGACTGGGGCCCCAGATACGCAGTATTTT.

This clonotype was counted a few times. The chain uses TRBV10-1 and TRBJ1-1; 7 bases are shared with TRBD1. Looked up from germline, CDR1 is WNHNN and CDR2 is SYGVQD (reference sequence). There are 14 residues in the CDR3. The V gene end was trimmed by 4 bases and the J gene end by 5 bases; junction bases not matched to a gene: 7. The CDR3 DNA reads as TGCGCCAGCAGTGCAGGGGGTGCTGTGACTGAAGCTTTCTTT. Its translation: CASSAGGAVTEAFF.